The 20 T cell receptor beta chains presented below share a single source sample, sequenced in a study of CD8+ T cells in alopecia areata. Indicated treatment: oral pan-JAK inhibitor, 5-10 mg twice daily. RNA extraction and reverse transcription yielded cDNA as sequencing template. The assay was immunoSEQ multiplex PCR, and TCRdb's table has in-frame clones only and misses some. The table has tens of thousands of clones, roughly 46% seen once. Sequenced here: CD8+ T cells sorted from blood, sampled at roughly week 36, from a patient treated with tofacitinib. Receptors originate from a human donor with alopecia areata.

This chain uses TRBV27 with TRBJ2-3; a weak D match, TRBD1 (5 bases). Trimming pared 6 bases from V and 0 bases from J, leaving 10 bases between. CDR3 length equals 14 residues. Germline-derived CDR1 and CDR2 are MNHEY and SMNVEV (reference sequence). This chain's CDR3 is CASSERQSTDTQYF. The CDR3 nucleotides read TGTGCCAGCAGCGAAAGACAGAGCACAGATACGCAGTATTTT.

This clone has a handful of counts. The genes are TRBV30 and TRBJ2-7; D unresolved. The CDR3 is made up of 13 amino acids. With 0 bases removed from V and 0 bases from J, the gap between germline ends came to 6 bases. CDR1 is GTSNPN, CDR2 SVGIG, per germline (reference sequence). The CDR3 loop is CAWSVSYSYEQYF. The CDR3 nucleotides are TGTGCCTGGAGTGTCTCTTACTCCTACGAGCAGTACTTC.

J is TRBJ2-3 and V is TRBV30, with TRBD2 identical over 8 bases. V shed 8 bases, J shed 6 bases, and the junction held 16 bases outside the gene matches. The V gene's germline CDR1 is GTSNPN and CDR2 SVGIG (reference sequence). The CDR3 sequence is 15 residues long. Here the CDR3 reads CAGQVGTSESDTQYF. In nucleotides, the CDR3 is TGTGCCGGTCAAGTCGGGACTAGTGAGTCGGATACGCAGTATTTT.

This clone showed up just a few times. CDR3 sequence: CASKPDRGPSTDTQYF. CDR3 in DNA: TGTGCCAGCAAACCCGACAGGGGACCGAGCACAGATACGCAGTATTTT. The chain links TRBV6-6 to TRBJ2-3; the match to TRBD1 covers 8 bases. This CDR3 is built from 16 residues. From germline, CDR1 is MNHNY and CDR2 SVGAGI (reference sequence). Trimming removed 7 bases from V and 0 bases from J; junction bases left unmatched: 9.

This sequence joins TRBV9 and TRBJ1-4; D is possibly TRBD1 (5 bases). Germline values: CDR1 SGDLS, CDR2 YYNGEE. Trimming cost V 7 bases and J 5 bases, with 18 bases left between them. There are 15 residues in the CDR3. The chain's CDR3 is CASGAGDLRNEKLFF. CDR3 nucleotide sequence: TGTGCCAGCGGCGCTGGGGACCTAAGAAATGAAAAACTGTTTTTT.

The chain joins TRBV4-1 to TRBJ2-3; D unresolved. The germline gives CDR1 MGHRA, CDR2 YSYEKL. This CDR3 is 14 amino acids long. Trimming pared 1 base from V and 0 bases from J, leaving 5 bases between. The CDR3 DNA sequence: TGCGCCAGCAGCCAAGCCGGCAGCACAGATACGCAGTATTTT. Translated: CASSQAGSTDTQYF.

The chain combines TRBV28 with TRBJ1-5; 8 bases align to TRBD1. Germline lookup yields CDR1 MDHEN and CDR2 SYDVKM. The CDR3 loop spans 16 amino acids. V lost 5 bases and J lost 11; bases outside the gene matches: 17. CDR3 in amino acids: CASSPFPGTGGQTQHF. The CDR3 nucleotides are TGTGCCAGCAGTCCTTTCCCCGGGACAGGCGGGCAGACCCAGCATTTT.

This clone was found a few times. The genes are TRBV5-1 and TRBJ1-5; TRBD1 aligns across 8 bases. The germline V gene has CDR1 SGHRS and CDR2 YFSETQ. The ends lost 3 bases at V and 7 bases at J; junction bases unmatched: 6. CDR3 length: 14 residues. The CDR3 region is CASSSTGEGQPQHF. The CDR3 DNA follows: TGCGCCAGCAGCTCGACAGGGGAAGGGCAGCCCCAGCATTTT.

The V call is TRBV13, the J call TRBJ2-7; D uncertain. Germline lookup yields CDR1 PRHDT and CDR2 FYEKMQ (reference sequence). With 5 bases removed from V and 4 bases from J, the gap between germline ends came to 18 bases. This CDR3 contains 15 residues. CDR3 region: CASSHAELFGYEQYF. DNA for the CDR3: TGTGCCAGCAGCCACGCCGAACTCTTCGGGTACGAGCAGTACTTC.

J is TRBJ2-1 and V is TRBV6-5, with a weak D call TRBD2 (6 bases). The V end lost 6 bases, the J end lost 0 bases, and 9 bases lay between the germline ends. The CDR3 is 14 amino acids. Germline assignment: CDR1 MNHEY and CDR2 SVGAGI. The CDR3 here is CASSVTSSYNEQFF. CDR3 nucleotide sequence: TGTGCCAGCAGCGTGACTAGCTCCTACAATGAGCAGTTCTTC.

The chain has TRBV30 and TRBJ1-1, with D possibly being TRBD1 (6 bases). Germline V lookup: CDR1 GTSNPN, CDR2 SVGIG (reference sequence). The length of the CDR3 is 13 residues. The V end was cut by 4 bases, the J end by 5 bases, with 14 bases between. The DNA of the CDR3 is TGTGCCTGGATTTATGGGGGGCGTACTGAAGCTTTCTTT. As protein: CAWIYGGRTEAFF.

J is TRBJ2-1 and V is TRBV5-6, with 8 bases that match TRBD2. The CDR3 length is 15 residues. Germline CDR1 and CDR2: SGHDT and YYEEEE. V shed 0 bases, J shed 9 bases, and the junction held 8 bases outside the gene matches. The CDR3 DNA follows: TGTGCCAGCAGCTTGGGTTACAGCGGGAGTAGTGAGCAGTTCTTC. Encoded protein: CASSLGYSGSSEQFF. Filled out from reference TRBV5-6 and TRBJ2-1, the complete variable domain reads DAGVTQSPTHLIKTRGQQVTLRCSPKSGHDTVSWYQQALGQGPQFIFQYYEEEERQRGNFPDRFSGHQFPNYSSELNVNALLLGDSALYLCASSLGYSGSSEQFFGPGTRLTVL.

The V call is TRBV29-1, the J call TRBJ1-5; no clear D gene. Trimming stripped 4 bases from V and 3 bases from J, with 16 bases between. Germline V gene sequence: CDR1 SQVTM, CDR2 ANQGSEA. The length of the CDR3 is 15 residues. DNA for the CDR3: TGCAGCGTTGTAACGTCGGCTAATAACAATCAGCCCCAGCATTTT. Translating gives CSVVTSANNNQPQHF. The variable domain in full, with the rest retrieved from reference TRBV29-1 and TRBJ1-5, is SAVISQKPSRDICQRGTSLTIQCQVDSQVTMMFWYRQQPGQSLTLIATANQGSEATYESGFVIDKFPISRPNLTFSTLTVSNMSPEDSSIYLCSVVTSANNNQPQHFGDGTRLSIL.

This clone was detected a few times. The chain carries TRBV7-2 and TRBJ2-5, with 9 nucleotides matching TRBD1. The CDR3 runs to 15 residues. Germline V gene data show CDR1 as SGHTA and CDR2 as FQGNSA. V lost 1 base, J lost 11 bases, and 11 bases stayed unmatched. CDR3 protein: CASSLGSQGAREQYF. CDR3 coding DNA: TGTGCCAGCAGCTTAGGGTCACAGGGGGCTAGGGAGCAGTACTTC.

This clone is deemed medium-sized. The rearrangement uses TRBV6-1 and TRBJ2-1, with 14 bases matching TRBD2. This CDR3 is built from 15 residues. The V gene end was trimmed by 8 bases and the J gene end by 8 bases; junction bases not matched to a gene: 8. The germline V gene encodes CDR1 MNHNS and CDR2 SASEGT. CDR3 DNA: TGTGCCAGCGAGGGACTAGCGGGAGTGGGCTATGAGCAGTTCTTC. Its protein is CASEGLAGVGYEQFF.

The chain uses TRBV14 and TRBJ2-7, with a possible D match to TRBD1 (6 bases). Per germline, CDR1 SGHDN and CDR2 FVKESK. V lost 4 bases, J lost 3 bases, and 16 bases lay in between. The CDR3 consists of 15 residues. CDR3 nucleotide sequence: TGTGCCAGCAGCCCCAGACAGGCTCTCGACTACGAGCAGTACTTC. Protein product: CASSPRQALDYEQYF.

This clone was counted a few times. V and J are TRBV5-6 and TRBJ1-5, with 10 nucleotides matching TRBD1. The CDR3 length is 16 residues. Looked up from germline, CDR1 is SGHDT and CDR2 is YYEEEE. Trimming at V came to 1 base and at J to 6 bases, leaving 7 bases not matched to a gene. The CDR3 nucleotides are TGTGCCAGCAGCTTGAAGACAGGGGGCGGAAGTCAGCCCCAGCATTTT. Encoded protein: CASSLKTGGGSQPQHF.

This clone was detected once. This chain connects TRBV4-2 to TRBJ1-4; D gene unclear. Trimming cost V 5 bases and J 3 bases, with 22 bases left between them. CDR1 LGHNA and CDR2 YNFKEQ come from the germline V gene. The CDR3 spans 18 residues. CDR3 nucleotide sequence: TGTGCCAGCAGCTTGGGTCTCGGTCCCCGGCAGCCTAATGAAAAACTGTTTTTT. This encodes CASSLGLGPRQPNEKLFF.

By frequency in the sample, this clone is medium-sized. V and J are TRBV6-5 and TRBJ2-7; tentatively, D is TRBD1 or TRBD2 (5 bases each). Trimming stripped 7 bases from V and 6 bases from J, with 13 bases between. The germline CDR1 and CDR2 sequences are MNHEY and SVGAGI. CDR3 size: 12 residues. CDR3 sequence reads: CASTGLGREQYF. The CDR3 nucleotides read TGTGCCAGCACGGGGCTGGGTCGCGAGCAGTACTTC.

The CDR3 loop is CASSLALGATYGYTF. The CDR3 DNA reads TGTGCCAGCAGCTTAGCGCTCGGGGCTACCTACGGCTACACCTTC. The chain couples TRBV7-9 to TRBJ1-2; possible D gene TRBD1, 5 bases. The CDR3 extends over 15 amino acids. Looked up from germline, CDR1 is SEHNR and CDR2 is FQNEAQ (reference sequence). Trimming took off 0 bases at V and 8 bases at J, with 16 bases between the two ends.